The clone carrying this T cell receptor (beta chain) showed up just a few times. Method: immunoSEQ multiplex PCR; TCRdb's copy keeps in-frame clones and lacks some. The sample has roughly 8,600 clones, about a third seen once. The culture paired around 200,000 irradiated violet-dye-labeled stimulators with around 200,000 CFSE-labeled responders. Upon completion of the reaction, proliferating CFSE-low responders, both CD3+CD4+ and CD3+CD8+, were sorted. This sample stems from a study of graft-versus-host responses after intestinal transplantation. This clonotype originated in a human patient who received an intestinal transplant. Specimen: alloreactive CD8+ T cells from a mixed lymphocyte reaction culture, collected before intestinal transplant. Subset reported: CFSE-low proliferating T cells sorted from approximately 6-day pre-transplant mixed lymphocyte reaction (GvH or HvG direction).

The CDR3 sequence: CASSYSGGDTQYF. CDR3 DNA sequence: TGTGCCAGCAGCTACAGCGGGGGAGATACGCAGTATTTT. The gene calls are TRBV11-2 and TRBJ2-3; 8 nucleotides match TRBD2. This CDR3 is built from 13 residues. The germline CDR1 and CDR2 sequences are SGHAT and FQNNGV. The junction had 2 bases not matched to a gene; V was cut back by 4 bases and J by 5 bases.